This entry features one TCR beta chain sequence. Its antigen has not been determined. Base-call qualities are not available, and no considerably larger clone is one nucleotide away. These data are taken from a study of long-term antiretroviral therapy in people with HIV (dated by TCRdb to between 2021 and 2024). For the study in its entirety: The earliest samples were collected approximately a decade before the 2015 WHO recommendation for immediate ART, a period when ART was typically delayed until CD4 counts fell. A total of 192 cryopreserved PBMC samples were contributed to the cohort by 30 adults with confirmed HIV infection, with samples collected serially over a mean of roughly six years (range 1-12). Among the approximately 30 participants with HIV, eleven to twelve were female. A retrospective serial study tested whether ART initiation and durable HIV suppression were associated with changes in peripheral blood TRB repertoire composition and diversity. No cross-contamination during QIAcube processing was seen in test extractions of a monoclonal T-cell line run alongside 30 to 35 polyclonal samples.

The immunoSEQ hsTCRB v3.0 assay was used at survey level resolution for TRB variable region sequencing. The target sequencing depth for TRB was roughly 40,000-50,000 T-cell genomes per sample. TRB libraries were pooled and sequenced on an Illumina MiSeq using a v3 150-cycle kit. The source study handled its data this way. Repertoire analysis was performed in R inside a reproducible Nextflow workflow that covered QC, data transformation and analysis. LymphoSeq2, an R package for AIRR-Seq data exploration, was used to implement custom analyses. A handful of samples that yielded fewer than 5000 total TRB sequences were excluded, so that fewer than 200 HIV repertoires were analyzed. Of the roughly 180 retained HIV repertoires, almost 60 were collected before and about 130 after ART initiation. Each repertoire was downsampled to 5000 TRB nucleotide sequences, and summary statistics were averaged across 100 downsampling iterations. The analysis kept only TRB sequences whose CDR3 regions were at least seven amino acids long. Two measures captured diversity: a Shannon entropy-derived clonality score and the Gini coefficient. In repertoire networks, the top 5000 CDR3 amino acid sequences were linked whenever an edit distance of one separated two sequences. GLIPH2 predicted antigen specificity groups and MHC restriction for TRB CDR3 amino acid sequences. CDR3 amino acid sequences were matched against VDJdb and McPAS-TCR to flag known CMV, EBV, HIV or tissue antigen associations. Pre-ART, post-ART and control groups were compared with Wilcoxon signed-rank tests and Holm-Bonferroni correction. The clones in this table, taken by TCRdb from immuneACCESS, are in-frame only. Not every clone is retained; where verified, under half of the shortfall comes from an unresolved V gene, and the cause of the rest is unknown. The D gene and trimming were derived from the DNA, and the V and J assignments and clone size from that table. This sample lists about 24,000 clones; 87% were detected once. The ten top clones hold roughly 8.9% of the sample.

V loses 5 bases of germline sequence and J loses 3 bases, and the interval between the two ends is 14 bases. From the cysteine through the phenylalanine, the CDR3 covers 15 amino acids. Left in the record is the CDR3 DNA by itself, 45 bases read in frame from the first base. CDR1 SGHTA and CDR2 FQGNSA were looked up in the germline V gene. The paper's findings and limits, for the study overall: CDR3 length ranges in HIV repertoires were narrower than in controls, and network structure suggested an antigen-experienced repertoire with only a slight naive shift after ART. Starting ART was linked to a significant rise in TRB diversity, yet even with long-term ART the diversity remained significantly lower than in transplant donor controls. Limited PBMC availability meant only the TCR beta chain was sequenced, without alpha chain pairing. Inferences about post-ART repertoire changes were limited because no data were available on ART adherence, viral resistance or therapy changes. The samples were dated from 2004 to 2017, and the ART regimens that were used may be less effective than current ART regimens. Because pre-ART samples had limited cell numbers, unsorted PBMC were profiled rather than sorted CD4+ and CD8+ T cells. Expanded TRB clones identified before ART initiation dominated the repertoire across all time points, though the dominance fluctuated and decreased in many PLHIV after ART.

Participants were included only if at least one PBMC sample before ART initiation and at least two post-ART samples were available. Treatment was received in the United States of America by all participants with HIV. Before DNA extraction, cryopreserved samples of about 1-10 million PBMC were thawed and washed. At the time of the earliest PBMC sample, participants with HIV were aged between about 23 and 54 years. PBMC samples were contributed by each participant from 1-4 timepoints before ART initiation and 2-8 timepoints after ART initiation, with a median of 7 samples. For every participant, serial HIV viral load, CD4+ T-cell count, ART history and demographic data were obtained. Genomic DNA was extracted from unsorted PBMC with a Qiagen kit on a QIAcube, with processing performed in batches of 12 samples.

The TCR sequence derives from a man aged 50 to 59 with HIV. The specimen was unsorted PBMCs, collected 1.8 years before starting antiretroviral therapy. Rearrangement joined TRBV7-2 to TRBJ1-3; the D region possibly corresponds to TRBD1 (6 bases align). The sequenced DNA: TGTGCCAGCAGCAGGGGACAAGCACATGGAAACACCATATATTTT. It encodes CASSRGQAHGNTIYF.